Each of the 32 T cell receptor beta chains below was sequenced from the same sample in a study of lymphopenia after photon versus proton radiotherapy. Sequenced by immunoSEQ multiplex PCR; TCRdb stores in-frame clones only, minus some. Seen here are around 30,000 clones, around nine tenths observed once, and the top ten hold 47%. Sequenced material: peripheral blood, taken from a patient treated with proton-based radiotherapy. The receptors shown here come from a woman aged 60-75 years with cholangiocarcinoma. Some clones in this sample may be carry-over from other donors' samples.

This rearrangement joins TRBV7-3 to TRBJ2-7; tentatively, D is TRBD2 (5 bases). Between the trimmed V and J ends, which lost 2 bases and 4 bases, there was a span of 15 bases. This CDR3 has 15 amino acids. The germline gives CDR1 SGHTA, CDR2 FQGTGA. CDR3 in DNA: TGTGCCAGCAGCTTAGCGGAAGCGGAGTTTTACGAGCAGTACTTC. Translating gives CASSLAEAEFYEQYF.

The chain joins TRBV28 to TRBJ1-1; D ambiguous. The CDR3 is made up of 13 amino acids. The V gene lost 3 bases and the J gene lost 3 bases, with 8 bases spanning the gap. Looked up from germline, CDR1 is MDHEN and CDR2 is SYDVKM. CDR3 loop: CASSFVGYTEAFF. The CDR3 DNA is TGTGCCAGCAGTTTTGTGGGGTACACTGAAGCTTTCTTT.

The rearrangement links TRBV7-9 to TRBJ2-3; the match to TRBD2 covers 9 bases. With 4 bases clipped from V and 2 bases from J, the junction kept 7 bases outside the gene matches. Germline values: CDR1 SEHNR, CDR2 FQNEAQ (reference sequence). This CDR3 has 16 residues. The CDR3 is CASSYAAGGFTDTQYF. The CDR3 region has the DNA TGTGCCAGCAGCTACGCAGCGGGGGGTTTCACAGATACGCAGTATTTT.

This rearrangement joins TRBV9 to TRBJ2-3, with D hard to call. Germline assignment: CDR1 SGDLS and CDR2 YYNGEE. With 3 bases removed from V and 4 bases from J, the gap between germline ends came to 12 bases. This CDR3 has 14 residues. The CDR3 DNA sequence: TGTGCCAGCAGCGGTTGGAGTGGCGCAGATACGCAGTATTTT. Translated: CASSGWSGADTQYF.

CDR3: CSAVAGTPYNEQFF. CDR3 DNA sequence: TGCAGCGCCGTAGCGGGTACTCCCTACAATGAGCAGTTCTTC. The chain combines TRBV29-1 with TRBJ2-1; TRBD2 matches at 7 bases. In germline, CDR1 is SQVTM, CDR2 ANQGSEA. J gave up 2 bases and V 7 bases, and 8 bases lay outside the gene matches. CDR3 length: 14 residues.

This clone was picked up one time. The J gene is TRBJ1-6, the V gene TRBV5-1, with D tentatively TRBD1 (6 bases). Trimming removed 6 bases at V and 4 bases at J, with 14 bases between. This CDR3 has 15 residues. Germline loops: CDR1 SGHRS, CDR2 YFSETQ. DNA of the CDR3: TGCGCCAGCACGAACGGGGGCGGGTATAATTCACCCCTCCACTTT. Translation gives CASTNGGGYNSPLHF. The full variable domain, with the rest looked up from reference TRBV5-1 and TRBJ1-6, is KAGVTQTPRYLIKTRGQQVTLSCSPISGHRSVSWYQQTPGQGLQFLFEYFSETQRNKGNFPGRFSGRQFSNSRSEMNVSTLELGDSALYLCASTNGGGYNSPLHFGNGTRLTVT.

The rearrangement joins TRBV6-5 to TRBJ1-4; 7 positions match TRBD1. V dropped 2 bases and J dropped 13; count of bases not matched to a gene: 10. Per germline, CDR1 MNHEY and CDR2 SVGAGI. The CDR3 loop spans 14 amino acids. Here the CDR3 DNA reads TGTGCCAGCAGTTACCCGCCGGGACAGAGAACACTGTTTTTT. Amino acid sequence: CASSYPPGQRTLFF.

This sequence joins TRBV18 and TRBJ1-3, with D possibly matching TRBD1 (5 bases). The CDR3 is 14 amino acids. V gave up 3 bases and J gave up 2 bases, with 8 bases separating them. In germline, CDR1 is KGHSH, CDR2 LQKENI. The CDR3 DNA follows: TGTGCCAGCTCACCCGGGACGGCTGGAAACACCATATATTTT. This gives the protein CASSPGTAGNTIYF.

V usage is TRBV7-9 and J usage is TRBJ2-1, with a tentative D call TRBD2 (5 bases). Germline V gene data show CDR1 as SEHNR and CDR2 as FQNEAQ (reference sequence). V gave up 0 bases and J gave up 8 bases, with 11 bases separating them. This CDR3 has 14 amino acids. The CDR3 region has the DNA TGTGCCAGCAGCTTAGCGGCTAGCTTCGATGAGCAGTTCTTC. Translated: CASSLAASFDEQFF.

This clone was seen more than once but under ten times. Written as DNA, the CDR3 is TGTGCCAGCAGCCGCGACAGGGGTTCCAATTCACCCCTCCACTTT. It yields the protein CASSRDRGSNSPLHF. The rearrangement joins TRBV7-3 to TRBJ1-6; 8 bases fit TRBD1. CDR3 length: 15 amino acids. V trimming: 5 bases; J trimming: 7 bases; junction bases outside the gene matches: 7. Germline values: CDR1 SGHTA, CDR2 FQGTGA.

The CDR3 loop reads CASSIGGARAQETQYF. DNA of the CDR3: TGTGCCAGTAGTATCGGGGGGGCCCGGGCCCAAGAGACCCAGTACTTC. The chain uses TRBV19 and TRBJ2-5; 8 nucleotides align to TRBD2. This CDR3 has 16 residues. The junction had 7 bases not matched to a gene; V was cut back by 3 bases and J by 1 base. Looked up from germline, CDR1 is LNHDA and CDR2 is SQIVND (reference sequence).

CDR3 DNA sequence: TGTGCCAGCACCTTTCGAAGAGACTACGAGCAGTACTTC. Amino acids: CASTFRRDYEQYF. The J gene is TRBJ2-7, the V gene TRBV28; unclear D gene. The length of the CDR3 is 13 residues. The germline V and J ends were trimmed by 7 bases and 3 bases, with 13 bases remaining between them. Per germline, CDR1 MDHEN and CDR2 SYDVKM.

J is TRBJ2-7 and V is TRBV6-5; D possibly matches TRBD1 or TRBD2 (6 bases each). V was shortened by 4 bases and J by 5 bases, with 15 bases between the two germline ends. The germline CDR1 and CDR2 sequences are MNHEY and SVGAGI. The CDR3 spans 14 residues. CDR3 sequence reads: CASSFRRGPHEQYF. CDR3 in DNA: TGTGCCAGCAGTTTCCGCCGGGGGCCCCACGAGCAGTACTTC.

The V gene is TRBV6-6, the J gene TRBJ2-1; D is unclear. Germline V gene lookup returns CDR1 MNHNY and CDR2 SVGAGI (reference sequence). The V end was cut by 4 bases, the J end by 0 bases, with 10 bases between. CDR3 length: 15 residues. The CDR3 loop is CASSSYLGSYNEQFF. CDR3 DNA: TGTGCCAGCAGTTCGTACTTAGGCTCCTACAATGAGCAGTTCTTC.

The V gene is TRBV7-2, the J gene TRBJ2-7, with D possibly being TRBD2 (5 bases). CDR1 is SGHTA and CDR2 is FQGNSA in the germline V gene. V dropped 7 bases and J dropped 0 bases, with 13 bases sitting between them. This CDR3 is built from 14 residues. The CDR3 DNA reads TGTGCCAGCACCTCGTCGGGGATCTCCTACGAGCAGTACTTC. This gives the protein CASTSSGISYEQYF. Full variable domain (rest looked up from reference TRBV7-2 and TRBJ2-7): GAGVSQSPSNKVTEKGKDVELRCDPISGHTALYWYRQSLGQGLEFLIYFQGNSAPDKSGLPSDRFSAERTGGSVSTLTIQRTQQEDSAVYLCASTSSGISYEQYFGPGTRLTVT.

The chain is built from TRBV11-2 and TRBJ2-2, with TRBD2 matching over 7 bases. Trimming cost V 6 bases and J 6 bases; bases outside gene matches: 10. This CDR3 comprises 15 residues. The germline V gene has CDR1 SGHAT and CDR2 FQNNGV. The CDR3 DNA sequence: TGTGCCAGCAGTGGAGGAGGGAGGGCCGCCGGGGAGCTGTTTTTT. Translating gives CASSGGGRAAGELFF.

CDR3 amino acids: CASSLGTGKNYGYTF. For the CDR3, the DNA is TGTGCCAGCAGCCTAGGGACAGGGAAGAACTATGGCTACACCTTC. V and J are TRBV9 and TRBJ1-2, with TRBD1 matching 9 bases. The CDR3 length is 15 residues. Per the germline V gene, CDR1 is SGDLS and CDR2 is YYNGEE. Trimming took 4 bases from V and 2 from J; bases not matched to a gene: 6.

In DNA form, the CDR3 reads TGTGCCAGCAGCGTTAGACAGGGGGATAGGACTGAAGCTTTCTTT. It is translated as CASSVRQGDRTEAFF. This chain uses TRBV9 with TRBJ1-1; the match to TRBD1 covers 9 bases. Germline values: CDR1 SGDLS, CDR2 YYNGEE. The length of the CDR3 is 15 residues. The V gene end was trimmed by 2 bases and the J gene end by 5 bases; junction bases not matched to a gene: 7.

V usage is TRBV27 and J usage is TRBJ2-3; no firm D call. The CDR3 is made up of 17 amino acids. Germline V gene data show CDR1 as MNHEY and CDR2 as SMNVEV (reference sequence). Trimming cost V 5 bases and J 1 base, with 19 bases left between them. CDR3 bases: TGTGCCAGCAGTCCGCAGCCACCACCGGCAGGCACAGATACGCAGTATTTT. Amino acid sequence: CASSPQPPPAGTDTQYF.

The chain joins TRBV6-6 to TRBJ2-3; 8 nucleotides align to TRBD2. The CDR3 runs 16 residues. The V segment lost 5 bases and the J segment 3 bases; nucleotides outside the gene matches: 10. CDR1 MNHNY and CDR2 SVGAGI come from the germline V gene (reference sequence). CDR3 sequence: CASSTLAGWSTDTQYF. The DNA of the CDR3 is TGTGCCAGCAGTACATTAGCGGGGTGGAGTACAGATACGCAGTATTTT.

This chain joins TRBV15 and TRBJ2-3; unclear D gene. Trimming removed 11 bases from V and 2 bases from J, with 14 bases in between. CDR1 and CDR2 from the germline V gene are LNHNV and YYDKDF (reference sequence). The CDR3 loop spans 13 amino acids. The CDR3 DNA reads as TGTGCCTCCCGGCAGTCATACACAGATACGCAGTATTTT. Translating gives CASRQSYTDTQYF.

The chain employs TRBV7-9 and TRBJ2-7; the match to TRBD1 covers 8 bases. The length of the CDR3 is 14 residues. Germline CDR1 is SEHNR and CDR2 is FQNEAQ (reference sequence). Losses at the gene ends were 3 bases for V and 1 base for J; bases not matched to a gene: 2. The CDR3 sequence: CASSFGTGSYEQYF. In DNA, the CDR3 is TGTGCCAGCAGCTTTGGGACAGGTTCCTACGAGCAGTACTTC.

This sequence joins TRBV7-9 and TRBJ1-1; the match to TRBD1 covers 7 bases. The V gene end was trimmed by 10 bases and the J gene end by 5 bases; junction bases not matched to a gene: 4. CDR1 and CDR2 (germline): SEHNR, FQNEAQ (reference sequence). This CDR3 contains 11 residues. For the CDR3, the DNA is TGTGCCATACTCAGGGGGACTGAAGCTTTCTTT. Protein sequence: CAILRGTEAFF.

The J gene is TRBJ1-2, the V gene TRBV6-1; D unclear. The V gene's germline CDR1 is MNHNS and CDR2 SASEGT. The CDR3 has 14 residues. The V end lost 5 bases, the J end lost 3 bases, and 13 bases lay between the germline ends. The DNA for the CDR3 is TGTGCCAGCAGTAATGACGGATACTACTATGGCTACACCTTC. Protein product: CASSNDGYYYGYTF.

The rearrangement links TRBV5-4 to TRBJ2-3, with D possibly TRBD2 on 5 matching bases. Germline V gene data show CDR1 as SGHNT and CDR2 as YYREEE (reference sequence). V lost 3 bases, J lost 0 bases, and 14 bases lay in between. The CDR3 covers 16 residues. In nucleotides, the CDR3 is TGTGCCAGCAGCTCGAAGGCGGGCGGTAGCACAGATACGCAGTATTTT. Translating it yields CASSSKAGGSTDTQYF.

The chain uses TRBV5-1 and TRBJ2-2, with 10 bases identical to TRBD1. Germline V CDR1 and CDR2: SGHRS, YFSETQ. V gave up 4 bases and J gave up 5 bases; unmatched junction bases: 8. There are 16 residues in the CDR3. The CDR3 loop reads CASSPGTGVYTGELFF. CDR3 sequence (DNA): TGCGCCAGCAGCCCCGGGACAGGGGTGTATACCGGGGAGCTGTTTTTT.

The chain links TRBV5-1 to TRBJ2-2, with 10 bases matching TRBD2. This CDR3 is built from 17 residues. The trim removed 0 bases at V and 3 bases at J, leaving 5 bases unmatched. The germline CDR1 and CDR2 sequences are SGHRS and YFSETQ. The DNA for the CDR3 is TGCGCCAGCAGCTTGGCTCTAGCGGGGGTGTACACCGGGGAGCTGTTTTTT. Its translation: CASSLALAGVYTGELFF.

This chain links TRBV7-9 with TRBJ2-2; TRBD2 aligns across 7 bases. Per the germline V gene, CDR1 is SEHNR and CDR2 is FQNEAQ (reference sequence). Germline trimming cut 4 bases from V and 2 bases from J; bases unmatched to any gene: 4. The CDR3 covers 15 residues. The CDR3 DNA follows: TGTGCCAGCAGCTGGCCGGGACTAAACACCGGGGAGCTGTTTTTT. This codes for CASSWPGLNTGELFF.

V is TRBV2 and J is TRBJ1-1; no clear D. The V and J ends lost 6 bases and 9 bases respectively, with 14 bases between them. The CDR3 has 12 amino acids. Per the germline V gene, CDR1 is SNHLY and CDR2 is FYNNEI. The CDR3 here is CASSGRSEQAFF. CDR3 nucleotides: TGTGCCAGCAGCGGGCGCAGCGAGCAAGCTTTCTTT. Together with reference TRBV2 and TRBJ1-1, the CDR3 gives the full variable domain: EPEVTQTPSHQVTQMGQEVILRCVPISNHLYFYWYRQILGQKVEFLVSFYNNEISEKSEIFDDQFSVERPDGSNFTLKIRSTKLEDSAMYFCASSGRSEQAFFGQGTRLTVV.

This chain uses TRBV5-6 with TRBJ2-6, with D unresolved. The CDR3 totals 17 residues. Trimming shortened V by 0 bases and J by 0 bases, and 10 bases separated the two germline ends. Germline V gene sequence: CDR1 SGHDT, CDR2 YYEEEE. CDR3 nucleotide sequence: TGTGCCAGCAGCTTGGTTGCCTTCGACTCTGGGGCCAACGTCCTGACTTTC. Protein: CASSLVAFDSGANVLTF.

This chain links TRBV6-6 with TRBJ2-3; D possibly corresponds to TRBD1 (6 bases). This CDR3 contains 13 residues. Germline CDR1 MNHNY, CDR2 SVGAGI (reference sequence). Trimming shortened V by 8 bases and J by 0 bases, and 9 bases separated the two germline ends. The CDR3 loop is CASRTESTDTQYF. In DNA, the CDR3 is TGTGCCAGCCGGACAGAGAGCACAGATACGCAGTATTTT.

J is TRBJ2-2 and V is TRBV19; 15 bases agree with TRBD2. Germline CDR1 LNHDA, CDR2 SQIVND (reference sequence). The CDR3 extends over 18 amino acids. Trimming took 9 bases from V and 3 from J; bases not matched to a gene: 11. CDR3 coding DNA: TGTGCCAGCCGTGGGACTAGCGGGGGGAATTGGGACACCGGGGAGCTGTTTTTT. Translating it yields CASRGTSGGNWDTGELFF.